These 17 T cell receptor beta chains share one sample of origin, sequenced in a study of blood T cell repertoires in COVID-19. The data were produced by immunoSEQ multiplex PCR, yet TCRdb's version contains in-frame clones alone and is incomplete. The table lists roughly 200,000 clones, 80% to 85% of them singletons. The sample was peripheral blood. These TCRs come from a man aged 50-59 years with active or convalescent COVID-19.

The chain carries TRBV29-1 and TRBJ2-7; 10 nucleotides align to TRBD1. Germline trimming cut 6 bases from V and 5 bases from J; bases unmatched to any gene: 7. Germline-derived CDR1 and CDR2 are SQVTM and ANQGSEA. This CDR3 comprises 13 residues. CDR3 in DNA: TGCAGCGTAGCCGGGACAGGGGATAACGAGCAGTACTTC. Residues: CSVAGTGDNEQYF.

A few counts support this clone. A read error may be the cause here, since a much bigger clone is one base away. The J gene is TRBJ1-5, the V gene TRBV7-9, with a tentative D call TRBD1 (5 bases). Trimming left V 3 bases short and J 5 bases short, with 8 bases between. The CDR3 sequence is 13 residues long. Germline V lookup: CDR1 SEHNR, CDR2 FQNEAQ (reference sequence). The CDR3 sequence: CASSFEGDQPQHF. In DNA, the CDR3 is TGTGCCAGCAGCTTTGAAGGGGATCAGCCCCAGCATTTT.

A single count supports this clone. CDR3 sequence reads: CASSQDRDYEQYF. CDR3 DNA: TGCGCCAGCAGCCAAGATCGAGACTACGAGCAGTACTTC. The chain combines TRBV4-3 with TRBJ2-7, with D unresolved. CDR3 length equals 13 residues. The germline gives CDR1 LGHNA, CDR2 YSLEER. V lost 0 bases to trimming and J lost 3 bases, with 6 bases between them.

This chain joins TRBV29-1 and TRBJ2-5; 8 bases map to TRBD2. The germline V gene encodes CDR1 SQVTM and CDR2 ANQGSEA. The CDR3 has 16 residues. The ends lost 6 bases at V and 5 bases at J; junction bases unmatched: 17. The CDR3 DNA sequence: TGCAGCGTCAACCGGGATGCGTCGGGGGGGCCGGAGACCCAGTACTTC. It specifies CSVNRDASGGPETQYF.

This clone was counted once. The chain joins TRBV5-5 to TRBJ2-5; unclear D gene. The CDR3 totals 12 residues. V lost 4 bases to trimming and J lost 4 bases, with 8 bases between them. Germline CDR1 and CDR2: SGHKS and YYEKEE (reference sequence). This CDR3 is CASSKPAETQYF. CDR3 coding DNA: TGTGCCAGCAGCAAGCCCGCAGAGACCCAGTACTTC.

The DNA for the CDR3 is TGTGCCAGCAGTCACAGGGCTGGGGAGCTGTTTTTT. Residues: CASSHRAGELFF. This rearrangement joins TRBV27 to TRBJ2-2, with a weak D call TRBD1 (6 bases). Trimming left V 5 bases short and J 8 bases short, with 9 bases between. CDR3 length: 12 residues. In germline, CDR1 is MNHEY, CDR2 SMNVEV (reference sequence).

The J gene is TRBJ2-2, the V gene TRBV5-1; D not resolved. The CDR3 is 12 amino acids. Germline V lookup: CDR1 SGHRS, CDR2 YFSETQ. Trimming left V 0 bases short and J 6 bases short, with 3 bases between. The chain's CDR3 is CASSLGAGELFF. The CDR3 DNA is TGCGCCAGCAGCTTGGGCGCCGGGGAGCTGTTTTTT. Full variable domain (remainder filled in from reference TRBV5-1 and TRBJ2-2): KAGVTQTPRYLIKTRGQQVTLSCSPISGHRSVSWYQQTPGQGLQFLFEYFSETQRNKGNFPGRFSGRQFSNSRSEMNVSTLELGDSALYLCASSLGAGELFFGEGSRLTVL.

V and J are TRBV7-9 and TRBJ2-1; 10 positions agree with TRBD1. Germline assignment: CDR1 SEHNR and CDR2 FQNEAQ (reference sequence). V lost 3 bases, J lost 5 bases, and 4 bases stayed unmatched. The CDR3 spans 15 residues. CDR3 bases: TGTGCCAGCAGCTTTGGGACAGGGGCGAACAATGAGCAGTTCTTC. This gives the protein CASSFGTGANNEQFF.

V gene TRBV7-2 combines with J gene TRBJ2-5, with 8 bases matching TRBD1. CDR1 and CDR2 (germline): SGHTA, FQGNSA. This CDR3 has 13 amino acids. Trimming took 2 bases from V and 5 from J; bases not matched to a gene: 1. The CDR3 sequence: CASSLNRGETQYF. The CDR3 DNA reads as TGTGCCAGCAGCTTAAACAGGGGGGAGACCCAGTACTTC.

The gene calls are TRBV19 and TRBJ1-5, with a possible D match to TRBD1 (5 bases). The V end was cut by 0 bases, the J end by 6 bases, with 12 bases between. This CDR3 is 15 amino acids long. Germline V gives CDR1 LNHDA, CDR2 SQIVND (reference sequence). CDR3 coding DNA: TGTGCCAGTAGTATAGACAGGGAAGCCCTTCAGCCCCAGCATTTT. Amino acids: CASSIDREALQPQHF.

The V call is TRBV5-1, the J call TRBJ1-1; possible D gene TRBD1, 5 bases. V lost 3 bases and J 0 bases, leaving 9 bases between the germline ends. The length of the CDR3 is 14 residues. Germline V CDR1 and CDR2: SGHRS, YFSETQ. Here the CDR3 DNA reads TGCGCCAGCAGCTGGGGGGTCATGAACACTGAAGCTTTCTTT. Protein product: CASSWGVMNTEAFF.

The V gene is TRBV30, the J gene TRBJ1-2; weak D call: TRBD1 (5 bases). V lost 4 bases, J lost 12 bases, and 18 bases lay in between. The CDR3 sequence is 12 residues long. In germline, CDR1 is GTSNPN, CDR2 SVGIG (reference sequence). CDR3 sequence (DNA): TGTGCCTGGAAGGCAGGCCCCGCGGGACACACCTTC. Translating it yields CAWKAGPAGHTF.

This sequence joins TRBV5-1 and TRBJ2-1; 10 nucleotides agree with TRBD1. CDR1 and CDR2 from the germline V gene are SGHRS and YFSETQ. CDR3 length: 15 residues. The V segment lost 0 bases and the J segment 4 bases; nucleotides outside the gene matches: 1. CDR3 sequence: CASSLGQGAYNEQFF. CDR3 DNA: TGCGCCAGCAGCTTGGGACAGGGGGCGTACAATGAGCAGTTCTTC.

The CDR3 DNA sequence: TGCGCCAGCAGCCAAGACCCAGGGAGGACTGAAGCTTTCTTT. As protein: CASSQDPGRTEAFF. The chain uses TRBV4-3 and TRBJ1-1; a possible D gene is TRBD1 (5 bases). Germline CDR1 reads LGHNA; CDR2 reads YSLEER. The CDR3 is 14 amino acids. V was shortened by 0 bases and J by 5 bases, with 10 bases between the two germline ends.

The chain uses TRBV7-3 and TRBJ1-4, with D perhaps TRBD1 (6 bases). The V end was cut by 3 bases, the J end by 7 bases, with 9 bases between. The CDR3 loop spans 13 amino acids. In germline, CDR1 is SGHTA, CDR2 FQGTGA. CDR3 DNA sequence: TGTGCCAGCAGCTTGGGGGCTGGTGAAAAACTGTTTTTT. Translated, it gives CASSLGAGEKLFF.

This rearrangement joins TRBV27 to TRBJ1-5; TRBD1 agrees at 7 bases. This CDR3 region has 14 residues. V gave up 5 bases and J gave up 2 bases; unmatched junction bases: 3. Germline V lookup: CDR1 MNHEY, CDR2 SMNVEV (reference sequence). For the CDR3, the DNA is TGTGCCAGCAGTGCAACAGGGGGCAATCAGCCCCAGCATTTT. It is translated as CASSATGGNQPQHF.

The chain carries TRBV16 and TRBJ1-5; TRBD1 might be the D (5 bases). The length of the CDR3 is 15 residues. With 0 bases removed from V and 3 bases from J, the gap between germline ends came to 9 bases. The germline CDR1 and CDR2 sequences are KGHSY and FQNENV. As DNA, the CDR3 is TGTGCCAGCAGCCAATCTGGACACTACAATCAGCCCCAGCATTTT. This gives the protein CASSQSGHYNQPQHF.